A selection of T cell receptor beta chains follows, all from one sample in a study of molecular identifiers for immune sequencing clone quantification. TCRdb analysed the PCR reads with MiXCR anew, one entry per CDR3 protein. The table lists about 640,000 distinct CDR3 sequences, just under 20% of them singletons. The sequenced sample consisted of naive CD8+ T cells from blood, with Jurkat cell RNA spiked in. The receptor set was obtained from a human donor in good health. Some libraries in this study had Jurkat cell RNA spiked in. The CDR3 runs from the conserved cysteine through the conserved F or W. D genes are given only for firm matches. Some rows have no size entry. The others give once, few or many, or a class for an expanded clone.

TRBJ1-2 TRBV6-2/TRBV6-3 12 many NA TGTGCCAGCGGAGGAGGCCACTATGGCTACACCTTC CASGGGHYGYTF
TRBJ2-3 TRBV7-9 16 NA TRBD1 TGTGCCAGCAGCACCTCGGGACAGGGCGCCACAGATACGCAGTATTTT CASSTSGQGATDTQYF
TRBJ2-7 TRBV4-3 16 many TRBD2 TGCGCCAGCAGCCAAGGGAGCGGGAGATTGTCCTACGAGCAGTACTTC CASSQGSGRLSYEQYF
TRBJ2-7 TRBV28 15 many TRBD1 TGTGCCAGCAGTACCCGGGACAGGGCGTCCTACGAGCAGTACTTC CASSTRDRASYEQYF
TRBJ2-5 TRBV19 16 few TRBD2 TGTGCCAGTAGTATGTCTAGCGGGGGTTTTGGAGAGACCCAGTACTTC CASSMSSGGFGETQYF
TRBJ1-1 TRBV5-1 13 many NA TGCGCCAGCAGCTCCTCAACAGTTGCTGAAGCTTTCTTT CASSSSTVAEAFF
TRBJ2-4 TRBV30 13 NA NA TGTGCCTGGGGGGACGCGCAGAGTCACATTCAGTACTTC CAWGDAQSHIQYF
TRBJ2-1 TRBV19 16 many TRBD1 TGTGCCAGTAGTATCCAGGGGGCGGATTGGAACAATGAGCAGTTCTTC CASSIQGADWNNEQFF
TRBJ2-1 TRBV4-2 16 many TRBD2 TGTGCCAGCAGCCAAGAGAGCGGGAGGGCCGACGATGAGCAGTTCTTC CASSQESGRADDEQFF
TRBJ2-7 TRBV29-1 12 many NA TGCAGCGTTGAACAGGGGTCCTACGAGCAGTACTTC CSVEQGSYEQYF
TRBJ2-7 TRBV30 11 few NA TGTGCCTGGGGCTCTGTGGACGAGCAGTACTTC CAWGSVDEQYF
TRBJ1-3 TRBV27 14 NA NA TGTGCCAGCAGTTTACAAGGTCCTGGAAACACCATATATTTT CASSLQGPGNTIYF
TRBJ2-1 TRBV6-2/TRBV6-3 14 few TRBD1 TGTGCCAGCTGCCGGGACAGGGGTGTCGATGAGCAGTTCTTC CASCRDRGVDEQFF